This is a list of T cell receptor beta chains from one sample in a study of radiation and T cells in renal cell carcinoma. Only in-frame clones appear in the TCRdb table, and some are missing; sequencing was by immunoSEQ multiplex PCR. The sample lists some 120,000 clones, around 85% occurring once. The sample in question was blood, obtained from a patient whose treatment included radiotherapy and nephrectomy. These receptor sequences come from a man aged 50 to 60 with renal cell carcinoma. CDR3s include the opening cysteine and the closing phenylalanine or tryptophan. Fields, in order: clone size, D gene, V gene, J gene, CDR3 DNA, CDR3 protein. A D gene is named only where the DNA matches it firmly. A row's size may be missing; if present it is once, few, many or a size class.

abundance: -; d_gene: -; v_gene: TRBV10-3; j_gene: TRBJ1-1; CDR3nt: TGTGCCATCAGCGAGGAATGGGATGGGGAAGCTTTCTTT; CDR3aa: CAISEEWDGEAFF
abundance: few; d_gene: -; v_gene: TRBV30; j_gene: TRBJ1-1; CDR3nt: TGTGCCTGGACCAAAAGGGCCGACACTGAAGCTTTCTTT; CDR3aa: CAWTKRADTEAFF
abundance: -; d_gene: -; v_gene: TRBV19; j_gene: TRBJ2-3; CDR3nt: TGTGCCACCCGCCAGGGGCCAATGCGGTATTTT; CDR3aa: CATRQGPMRYF
abundance: -; d_gene: TRBD1; v_gene: TRBV27; j_gene: TRBJ2-7; CDR3nt: TGTGCCAGCAGCGACCGACAGGGTACCTACGAGCAGTACTTC; CDR3aa: CASSDRQGTYEQYF
abundance: -; d_gene: TRBD1; v_gene: TRBV5-1; j_gene: TRBJ1-2; CDR3nt: TGCGCCAGCAGCACCACGGACAGGGGTTACGGCTACACCTTC; CDR3aa: CASSTTDRGYGYTF
abundance: -; d_gene: -; v_gene: TRBV10-1; j_gene: TRBJ2-7; CDR3nt: TGCGCCAGCAGTGAGACCGACGGATACGAGCAGTACTTC; CDR3aa: CASSETDGYEQYF
abundance: -; d_gene: -; v_gene: TRBV27; j_gene: TRBJ2-6; CDR3nt: TGTGCCAGCAGGTTAGGGCACGGGTACTCTGGGGCCAACGTCCTGACTTTC; CDR3aa: CASRLGHGYSGANVLTF
abundance: once; d_gene: -; v_gene: TRBV5-1; j_gene: TRBJ1-1; CDR3nt: TGCGCCAGCAGCTTGGACCGGGGGATGAACACTGAAGCTTTCTTT; CDR3aa: CASSLDRGMNTEAFF
abundance: -; d_gene: -; v_gene: TRBV5-1; j_gene: TRBJ1-2; CDR3nt: TGCGCCAGCAGCCCAGGGGCCAAAACTAACTATGGCTACACCTTC; CDR3aa: CASSPGAKTNYGYTF
abundance: -; d_gene: -; v_gene: TRBV18; j_gene: TRBJ1-6; CDR3nt: TGTGCCAGCTCACTTCAGGCAGGGGATAATTCACCCCTCCACTTT; CDR3aa: CASSLQAGDNSPLHF
abundance: -; d_gene: TRBD1; v_gene: TRBV7-2; j_gene: TRBJ2-1; CDR3nt: TGTGCCAGCAGCCATCAGGGGGTCGATGAGCAGTTCTTC; CDR3aa: CASSHQGVDEQFF
abundance: -; d_gene: TRBD2; v_gene: TRBV2; j_gene: TRBJ2-1; CDR3nt: TGTGCCAGCAACCCGGGACTAGTTCGTAGTGAGCAGTTCTTC; CDR3aa: CASNPGLVRSEQFF
abundance: -; d_gene: TRBD2; v_gene: TRBV5-5; j_gene: TRBJ2-1; CDR3nt: TGTGCCAGCAGGGACGGAATGGGACTAGCGGAGCACAATGAGCAGTTCTTC; CDR3aa: CASRDGMGLAEHNEQFF
abundance: once; d_gene: -; v_gene: TRBV6-5; j_gene: TRBJ2-3; CDR3nt: TGTGCCAGCTGGAGGGGGGGACAGACTACAGATACGCAGTATTTT; CDR3aa: CASWRGGQTTDTQYF
abundance: -; d_gene: TRBD1; v_gene: TRBV5-1; j_gene: TRBJ2-2; CDR3nt: TGCGCCAGCGGGACAGGGGGCAGCACCGGGGAGCTGTTTTTT; CDR3aa: CASGTGGSTGELFF
abundance: -; d_gene: -; v_gene: TRBV6-5; j_gene: TRBJ1-6; CDR3nt: TGTGCCAGCAGTTATCCGGGTGGATCACCCCTCCACTTT; CDR3aa: CASSYPGGSPLHF
abundance: -; d_gene: TRBD2; v_gene: TRBV7-6; j_gene: TRBJ2-5; CDR3nt: TGTGCCAGCAGCCGACTCGTAGCGGGGCGGCAAGAGACCCAGTACTTC; CDR3aa: CASSRLVAGRQETQYF
abundance: -; d_gene: TRBD2; v_gene: TRBV5-1; j_gene: TRBJ2-3; CDR3nt: TGCGCCAGCAGCTCGGGACTAGTCACAGATACGCAGTATTTT; CDR3aa: CASSSGLVTDTQYF
abundance: -; d_gene: TRBD2; v_gene: TRBV4-1; j_gene: TRBJ2-1; CDR3nt: TGCGCCAGCAGCCACAGACTAGCCGGCTTGAGCAATGAGCAGTTCTTC; CDR3aa: CASSHRLAGLSNEQFF
abundance: -; d_gene: -; v_gene: TRBV4-3; j_gene: TRBJ2-7; CDR3nt: TGCGCCAGCTCGACCTCCCGTGGGAACGAGCAGTACTTC; CDR3aa: CASSTSRGNEQYF
abundance: -; d_gene: TRBD1; v_gene: TRBV4-1; j_gene: TRBJ1-2; CDR3nt: TGCGCCAGCAGCCCAACTCCACTGTCCAGGACAGGTGGGGGAGGCTACACCTTC; CDR3aa: CASSPTPLSRTGGGGYTF
abundance: -; d_gene: -; v_gene: TRBV9; j_gene: TRBJ1-3; CDR3nt: TGTGCCAGCAGCACGGACTCTGGAAACACCATATATTTT; CDR3aa: CASSTDSGNTIYF
abundance: few; d_gene: -; v_gene: TRBV2; j_gene: TRBJ1-6; CDR3nt: TGTGCCAGCAGTACCCTGGGCAGTGAGACTTCACCCCTCCACTTT; CDR3aa: CASSTLGSETSPLHF
abundance: -; d_gene: -; v_gene: TRBV29-1; j_gene: TRBJ1-1; CDR3nt: TGCAGCGTAAATTCTCAGGCTTTGGCTTTCTTT; CDR3aa: CSVNSQALAFF
abundance: -; d_gene: -; v_gene: TRBV7-2; j_gene: TRBJ2-2; CDR3nt: TGTGCCAGCAGCTGGCAGGGAAACACCGGGGAGCTGTTTTTT; CDR3aa: CASSWQGNTGELFF
abundance: -; d_gene: -; v_gene: TRBV9; j_gene: TRBJ2-3; CDR3nt: TGTGCCAGCAGCGTAGCTAATAGAGATACGCAGTATTTT; CDR3aa: CASSVANRDTQYF